One sample yielded the 25 T cell receptor beta chains listed below, sequenced in a study of T cells after posttransplantation cyclophosphamide. Repertoires were generated with immunoSEQ multiplex PCR, while TCRdb's copy carries only in-frame clones and drops some. The sample shows more than 9,000 clones, around nine tenths of them seen only once. Busulfan-fludarabine conditioning, marrow transplant, and cyclophosphamide on days +3 and +4 were administered. The sequences come from CD4+ T cells sorted from PBMCs, collected after allogeneic stem cell transplant with posttransplant cyclophosphamide. These receptors all come from a male patient aged 30 to 40 who received an allogeneic stem cell transplant from a related donor, was CMV-positive, and had acute GVHD only. Some T cells may be graft donor cells.

The rearrangement joins TRBV19 to TRBJ2-3, with 11 bases matching TRBD2. The V and J ends lost 5 bases and 2 bases, in that order; junction bases with no gene match: 6. The CDR3 has 16 residues. In germline, CDR1 is LNHDA, CDR2 SQIVND (reference sequence). CDR3 DNA: TGTGCCAGTAGTTATACTAGCGGGGGTTTCACAGATACGCAGTATTTT. It translates to CASSYTSGGFTDTQYF. Full variable domain (rest looked up from reference TRBV19 and TRBJ2-3): DGGITQSPKYLFRKEGQNVTLSCEQNLNHDAMYWYRQDPGQGLRLIYYSQIVNDFQKGDIAEGYSVSREKKESFPLTVTSAQKNPTAFYLCASSYTSGGFTDTQYFGPGTRLTVL.

The chain links TRBV5-1 to TRBJ2-7; D call uncertain. Germline loops: CDR1 SGHRS, CDR2 YFSETQ. V lost 4 bases, J lost 0 bases, and 5 bases lay in between. The CDR3 consists of 12 residues. The CDR3: CASSENSYEQYF. The CDR3 DNA follows: TGCGCCAGCAGCGAGAACTCCTACGAGCAGTACTTC.

The chain carries TRBV28 and TRBJ1-1; possibly TRBD1 for D (5 bases). V lost 6 bases, J lost 0 bases, and 11 bases lay in between. Germline CDR1 and CDR2: MDHEN and SYDVKM. The CDR3 is made up of 14 amino acids. CDR3 in DNA: TGTGCCAGCAGACCGCGACAGTTGAACACTGAAGCTTTCTTT. This translates into CASRPRQLNTEAFF.

The rearrangement links TRBV2 to TRBJ2-5; TRBD2 aligns across 11 bases. Germline CDR1 is SNHLY and CDR2 is FYNNEI. The length of the CDR3 is 15 residues. The V gene end was trimmed by 1 base and the J gene end by 4 bases; junction bases not matched to a gene: 2. Here the CDR3 reads CASSEDGLAGETQYF. In nucleotides, the CDR3 is TGTGCCAGCAGTGAAGACGGACTAGCGGGAGAGACCCAGTACTTC.

The chain combines TRBV10-1 with TRBJ2-1, with 8 nucleotides matching TRBD2. This CDR3 region has 14 residues. CDR1 and CDR2 (germline): WNHNN, SYGVQD (reference sequence). Losses at the gene ends were 3 bases for V and 7 bases for J; bases not matched to a gene: 5. CDR3 loop: CASSDTGTSNEQFF. The CDR3, as DNA: TGCGCCAGCAGTGATACCGGGACTAGTAATGAGCAGTTCTTC.

The chain couples TRBV7-2 to TRBJ2-5, with TRBD1 identical over 7 bases. CDR1 and CDR2 (germline): SGHTA, FQGNSA. V dropped 5 bases and J dropped 1; count of bases not matched to a gene: 7. CDR3 size: 15 residues. The CDR3 nucleotides are TGTGCCAGCAGCCTTTCGACAGGGCCCCAAGAGACCCAGTACTTC. Translated, it gives CASSLSTGPQETQYF.

The rearrangement uses TRBV29-1 and TRBJ2-5; 8 bases line up with TRBD1. Germline values: CDR1 SQVTM, CDR2 ANQGSEA. This CDR3 comprises 15 residues. Trimming took 5 bases from V and 0 from J; bases not matched to a gene: 8. The CDR3: CSVSMTGVNQETQYF. For the CDR3, the DNA is TGCAGCGTTTCGATGACAGGGGTAAACCAAGAGACCCAGTACTTC.

Only a few counts were recorded for this clone. The J gene is TRBJ1-1, the V gene TRBV5-1; 7 nucleotides match TRBD1. The V gene end was trimmed by 2 bases and the J gene end by 4 bases; junction bases not matched to a gene: 5. The CDR3 loop spans 14 amino acids. In germline, CDR1 is SGHRS, CDR2 YFSETQ. CDR3 sequence: CASSFRQGVTEAFF. CDR3 coding DNA: TGCGCCAGCAGCTTTAGACAGGGTGTCACTGAAGCTTTCTTT. The complete variable domain, with remaining parts taken from reference TRBV5-1 and TRBJ1-1, reads KAGVTQTPRYLIKTRGQQVTLSCSPISGHRSVSWYQQTPGQGLQFLFEYFSETQRNKGNFPGRFSGRQFSNSRSEMNVSTLELGDSALYLCASSFRQGVTEAFFGQGTRLTVV.

The rearrangement joins TRBV11-2 to TRBJ2-3, with TRBD2 identical over 14 bases. V was clipped by 6 bases and J by 4 bases; unmatched bases: 9. The CDR3 sequence is 17 residues long. The V gene's germline CDR1 is SGHAT and CDR2 FQNNGV. Here the CDR3 DNA reads TGTGCCAGCAGTTCTCGACTAGCGGGGGGGCCGGCAGATACGCAGTATTTT. This codes for CASSSRLAGGPADTQYF.

The chain recombines TRBV6-1 with TRBJ2-7; maybe TRBD1 (5 bases). V shed 6 bases and J shed 1 base, with 16 bases lying between them. Germline CDR1 is MNHNS and CDR2 is SASEGT. The CDR3 runs to 15 residues. As DNA, the CDR3 is TGTGCCAGCAGACCCAGGACACAGCAGTCCTACGAGCAGTACTTC. Protein sequence: CASRPRTQQSYEQYF.

J is TRBJ1-4 and V is TRBV25-1; D might be TRBD1 (5 bases). The CDR3 extends over 16 amino acids. The V end was cut by 1 base, the J end by 2 bases, with 11 bases between. The germline gives CDR1 MGHDK, CDR2 SYGVNS. The CDR3 DNA follows: TGTGCCAGCAGTGAATCAGCCGGGGGGACTAATGAAAAACTGTTTTTT. Its translation: CASSESAGGTNEKLFF.

The chain recombines TRBV5-1 with TRBJ1-5, with D tentatively TRBD1 (5 bases). The CDR3 has 17 amino acids. The germline V gene has CDR1 SGHRS and CDR2 YFSETQ. The V end was cut by 0 bases, the J end by 1 base, with 14 bases between. The CDR3 coding sequence is TGCGCCAGCAGCTTGGGGAGTGGGGCAGGGAGCAATCAGCCCCAGCATTTT. This translates into CASSLGSGAGSNQPQHF.

The chain uses TRBV5-1 and TRBJ2-7; 8 bases are shared with TRBD1. CDR1 and CDR2 (germline): SGHRS, YFSETQ. There are 14 residues in the CDR3. J gave up 5 bases and V 4 bases, and 8 bases lay outside the gene matches. CDR3 protein: CASSPTGGLHEQYF. The CDR3 nucleotides are TGCGCCAGCAGCCCAACAGGGGGGTTGCACGAGCAGTACTTC.

This clone was detected only once. V usage is TRBV7-2 and J usage is TRBJ2-1; 10 bases are a match to TRBD2. The CDR3 contains 16 residues. J was trimmed by 7 bases and V by 2 bases; bases with no gene match: 8. CDR1 and CDR2 (germline): SGHTA, FQGNSA. The CDR3 nucleotides read TGTGCCAGCAGCTTAATCAGCGGGGGGGCGGGAAATGAGCAGTTCTTC. It yields the protein CASSLISGGAGNEQFF.

This chain uses TRBV6-5 with TRBJ1-1; no reliable D call. Germline CDR1 reads MNHEY; CDR2 reads SVGAGI. With 7 bases removed from V and 0 bases from J, the gap between germline ends came to 9 bases. This CDR3 is built from 13 residues. The CDR3 DNA reads as TGTGCCAGCACGACTACAATGAACACTGAAGCTTTCTTT. It encodes CASTTTMNTEAFF.

This clone was seen more than once but under ten times. CDR3: CASSRDRGLDEKLFF. CDR3 DNA: TGTGCCAGCAGCCGCGACAGGGGGCTTGATGAAAAACTGTTTTTT. J is TRBJ1-4 and V is TRBV4-2; TRBD1 matches 10 bases. This CDR3 has 15 amino acids. Germline V gives CDR1 LGHNA, CDR2 YNFKEQ. The V gene end was trimmed by 4 bases and the J gene end by 6 bases; junction bases not matched to a gene: 5.

This clone came up once. The chain links TRBV4-1 to TRBJ2-7; TRBD1 matches at 9 bases. J was trimmed by 0 bases and V by 4 bases; bases with no gene match: 13. CDR3 length: 18 residues. Germline lookup yields CDR1 MGHRA and CDR2 YSYEKL. As DNA, the CDR3 is TGCGCCAGCAGCCGAAAGCCGCCGGACAGGGGAGGCTCCTACGAGCAGTACTTC. Amino acid sequence: CASSRKPPDRGGSYEQYF.

The chain employs TRBV28 and TRBJ1-4; D ambiguous. The CDR3 is made up of 11 amino acids. Germline CDR1 is MDHEN and CDR2 is SYDVKM. V was shortened by 7 bases and J by 14 bases, with 14 bases between the two germline ends. CDR3 loop: CASTLEGRLFF. The DNA for the CDR3 is TGTGCCAGCACCTTGGAGGGCCGGCTGTTTTTT.

J is TRBJ1-1 and V is TRBV15; 7 nucleotides match TRBD1. Germline CDR1 reads LNHNV; CDR2 reads YYDKDF (reference sequence). The CDR3 is 16 residues long. V dropped 0 bases and J dropped 2; count of bases not matched to a gene: 6. The CDR3 reads CATSRDRDSSNTEAFF. For the CDR3, the DNA is TGTGCCACCAGCAGAGATCGGGACAGTTCCAACACTGAAGCTTTCTTT.

This chain connects TRBV15 to TRBJ2-4; 9 nucleotides line up with TRBD1. CDR1 is LNHNV, CDR2 YYDKDF, per germline (reference sequence). J gave up 8 bases and V 1 base, and 6 bases lay outside the gene matches. The CDR3 spans 15 residues. The CDR3 coding sequence is TGTGCCACCAGCAGAGGGGGACAGGGAAAGGACATTCAGTACTTC. Translation gives CATSRGGQGKDIQYF. Full variable domain (rest looked up from reference TRBV15 and TRBJ2-4): DAMVIQNPRYQVTQFGKPVTLSCSQTLNHNVMYWYQQKSSQAPKLLFHYYDKDFNNEADTPDNFQSRRPNTSFCFLDIRSPGLGDTAMYLCATSRGGQGKDIQYFGAGTRLSVL.

This clone showed up just once. This chain connects TRBV4-3 to TRBJ1-6, with 11 positions matching TRBD1. The CDR3 consists of 16 residues. Germline V gives CDR1 LGHNA, CDR2 YSLEER. Trimming at V came to 1 base and at J to 7 bases, leaving 3 bases not matched to a gene. The CDR3 DNA reads as TGCGCCAGCAGCCAAGGCGGACAGGGGGCGAATTCACCCCTCCACTTT. Its protein product is CASSQGGQGANSPLHF.

The J gene is TRBJ2-7, the V gene TRBV7-2, with 11 nucleotides matching TRBD2. Trimming cost V 5 bases and J 1 base; bases outside gene matches: 16. This CDR3 has 19 residues. CDR1 is SGHTA and CDR2 is FQGNSA in the germline V gene. Here the CDR3 reads CASSPSLGVGTSGSYEQYF. DNA for the CDR3: TGTGCCAGCAGCCCCTCCCTGGGGGTTGGGACTAGCGGTTCCTACGAGCAGTACTTC.

This sequence joins TRBV4-2 and TRBJ1-4, with D unclear. Between the trimmed V and J ends, which lost 4 bases and 8 bases, there was a span of 14 bases. Germline V gives CDR1 LGHNA, CDR2 YNFKEQ. The CDR3 length is 14 residues. The CDR3 region is CASSRSRGTEKLFF. The CDR3 DNA sequence: TGTGCCAGCAGCCGATCCCGGGGAACAGAAAAACTGTTTTTT.

J is TRBJ2-5 and V is TRBV5-1; D is perhaps TRBD2 (5 bases). The CDR3 has 13 amino acids. Germline-derived CDR1 and CDR2 are SGHRS and YFSETQ. Trimming shortened V by 0 bases and J by 8 bases, and 11 bases separated the two germline ends. The CDR3 region is CASSLGTPGTQYF. CDR3 DNA sequence: TGCGCCAGCAGCTTGGGGACTCCCGGCACCCAGTACTTC.

This clone appeared a single time. The rearrangement joins TRBV4-1 to TRBJ1-6; D is uncertain. This CDR3 has 13 residues. V was pared by 3 bases and J by 9 bases, with 9 bases between. Germline CDR1 reads MGHRA; CDR2 reads YSYEKL. The CDR3 loop reads CASSQNTISPLHF. The DNA for the CDR3 is TGCGCCAGCAGCCAGAACACTATTTCACCCCTCCACTTT.